This T cell receptor (beta chain) was obtained from a study of T cell repertoires in cytomegalovirus infection. Study-wide background: CMV infection and matching HLA type were both indicated by public TCR beta signatures.

On this clonotype: What it recognizes is unknown.

One entry per CDR3 protein, called by TCRdb with MiXCR from the reads. The table lists some 450,000 distinct CDR3 sequences, about 33% of them singletons. CDR1 is MGHRA, CDR2 YSYEKL, per germline. The CDR3 has 16 amino acids. V dropped 0 bases and J dropped 0 bases, with 11 bases sitting between them. General study points: CMV-specific TCR beta clonotypes restricted by HLA-C dominated the ex vivo response.

Sequenced sample: PBMCs. The V call is TRBV4-1, the J call TRBJ2-5; the D gene could be TRBD1 or TRBD2 (5 bases each). This TCR was sampled from a human donor in good health (CMV status not recorded). Some clones in this sample may be carry-over from other donors' samples. The CDR3 coding sequence is TGCGCCAGCAGCCAAGAATATGGGACGAACCAAGAGACCCAGTACTTC. Translation gives CASSQEYGTNQETQYF.